These T cell receptor beta chains were read from a single sample in a study of T cell clones after liver transplantation. Data came from immunoSEQ multiplex PCR; TCRdb stores just in-frame clones and leaves some out. Here the sample spans nearly 55,000 clones, roughly 84% being singletons. Material: CD4+ T cells from blood, obtained before liver transplant. The receptors derive from a human donor who received a liver transplant. The CDR3 runs from the conserved cysteine through the conserved F or W. D genes are given only for firm matches. Clone size is shown for a subset of rows, as once, few, many or a class of expanded clone.

.	.	TRBV7-2	TRBJ2-7	TGTGCCAGCAGCGGGGGCAGGGAGGGCGCTCTATCCTACGAGCAGTACTTC	CASSGGREGALSYEQYF
.	.	TRBV2	TRBJ2-6	TGTGCCAGCAGTGTTGAAGGGCTTGGGGCCAACGTCCTGACTTTC	CASSVEGLGANVLTF
.	.	TRBV7-9	TRBJ2-7	TGTGCCAGCAGCTTAGCGCTGTGGCAGGGTGACGAGCAGTACTTC	CASSLALWQGDEQYF
TRBD2	.	TRBV6-1	TRBJ2-3	TGTGCCAGCAGTGATCTGACTAGCGCCCGCCTGGGGGTGCAGTATTTT	CASSDLTSARLGVQYF
.	.	TRBV7-2	TRBJ2-3	TGTGCCAGCAGCTTAGGCCCAGGTACGCAGTATTTT	CASSLGPGTQYF
.	.	TRBV5-5	TRBJ2-5	TGTGCCAGCGCAGGGGGGGCTCGCGAGACCCAGTACTTC	CASAGGARETQYF
TRBD2	.	TRBV7-2	TRBJ2-6	TGTGCCAGCAGCTCCCCACCGACTAGCGGGTACTCTGGGGCCAACGTCCTGACTTTC	CASSSPPTSGYSGANVLTF
TRBD1	.	TRBV6-5	TRBJ2-7	TGTGCCAGCAGTACGGGGACAGGGCTCTACGAGCAGTACTTC	CASSTGTGLYEQYF
TRBD2	.	TRBV10-3	TRBJ2-2	TGTGCCATCAGCCGAAGCGGGGGGGACACCGGGGAGCTGTTTTTT	CAISRSGGDTGELFF
.	.	TRBV7-2	TRBJ2-7	TGTGCCAGCAGCTTAGCATTCGACAGCGCCTACGAGCAGTACTTC	CASSLAFDSAYEQYF
TRBD1	.	TRBV29-1	TRBJ2-1	TGCAGCGTTACCGGGACAGTACACAATGAGCAGTTCTTC	CSVTGTVHNEQFF
TRBD1	once	TRBV7-2	TRBJ1-4	TGTGCCAGCAGCTTATTCACAGGGGGCTCTAATGAAAAACTGTTTTTT	CASSLFTGGSNEKLFF
TRBD1	once	TRBV27	TRBJ2-4	TGTGCCAGCAGTTTATTGGGACAGGGAAAAAACGTTCAGTACTTC	CASSLLGQGKNVQYF
.	.	TRBV7-2	TRBJ2-4	TGTGCCAGCAGCCGCGGGAACATTCAGTACTTC	CASSRGNIQYF
.	.	TRBV7-2	TRBJ2-1	TGTGCCAGCAGCCCCCGCCCGGACTCCTACAATGAGCAGTTCTTC	CASSPRPDSYNEQFF
.	.	TRBV7-9	TRBJ1-2	TGTGCCAGCAGCTTAGGGGCAGGGTTCGCTAACTATGGCTACACCTTC	CASSLGAGFANYGYTF
TRBD1	.	TRBV5-1	TRBJ2-2	TGCGCCAGCAGCTTGCAACAGGGGGCTATCACCGGGGAGCTGTTTTTT	CASSLQQGAITGELFF
TRBD2	.	TRBV10-3	TRBJ2-1	TGTGCCATCAGTGAGTCAGTGGCGGGAGGGCCAGGTGAGCAGTTCTTC	CAISESVAGGPGEQFF
.	once	TRBV2	TRBJ1-1	TGTGCCAGCAGTACAGGGTTGTACACTGAAGCTTTCTTT	CASSTGLYTEAFF
TRBD2	.	TRBV29-1	TRBJ2-5	TGCAGCGTTGAGCTAGCGGAAGAGACCCAGTACTTC	CSVELAEETQYF
.	.	TRBV15	TRBJ1-1	TGTGCCACCAGGAAGGAAGCGAACACTGAAGCTTTCTTT	CATRKEANTEAFF
.	.	TRBV27	TRBJ2-1	TGTGCCAGCAAGTTTATCGGTCTAGGGCCAAACAATGAGCAGTTCTTC	CASKFIGLGPNNEQFF
.	once	TRBV5-1	TRBJ1-1	TGCGCCAGCAGCTTGGCTGGGAACACTGAAGCTTTCTTT	CASSLAGNTEAFF
.	.	TRBV9	TRBJ2-3	TGTGCCAGCAGCGTCGAGGGGCCAGATACGCAGTATTTT	CASSVEGPDTQYF
.	.	TRBV5-1	TRBJ2-3	TGCGCCAGCAGCTTGGATGGTAGCACAGATACGCAGTATTTT	CASSLDGSTDTQYF
TRBD1	few	TRBV7-2	TRBJ1-5	TGTGCCAGCAGCCGTGGGACAGAGGGGGCCAATCAGCCCCAGCATTTT	CASSRGTEGANQPQHF
.	.	TRBV6-5	TRBJ2-1	TGTGCCAGCAGTTACTCGAGCCGAGGAGGTGAGCAGTTCTTC	CASSYSSRGGEQFF
.	.	TRBV11-2	TRBJ1-2	TGTGCCAGCAGCTTAGCAGGCGGGTATGGCTACACCTTC	CASSLAGGYGYTF
.	.	TRBV5-1	TRBJ2-3	TGCGCCAGCAACCAGCAGGGGTTAGGGACAGATACGCAGTATTTT	CASNQQGLGTDTQYF
.	few	TRBV5-4	TRBJ1-1	TGTGCCGGAGGAGTGGACACTGAAGCTTTCTTT	CAGGVDTEAFF
TRBD2	.	TRBV13	TRBJ2-3	TGTGCCAGCAGCTTAAAAGCGGGGGGACACACAGATACGCAGTATTTT	CASSLKAGGHTDTQYF
.	.	TRBV28	TRBJ1-6	TGTGCCAGCAGCCGTCCGACCTCACCCCTCCACTTT	CASSRPTSPLHF
TRBD2	.	TRBV5-4	TRBJ2-1	TGTGCCAGCAGCTTGGATAGCGGGGGGGCCTCGGGGTACAATGAGCAGTTCTTC	CASSLDSGGASGYNEQFF
.	.	TRBV28	TRBJ2-7	TGTGCCAGCAGTTCCCAGGGGATTGGAGAGCAGTACTTC	CASSSQGIGEQYF
.	.	TRBV27	TRBJ1-3	TGTGCCAGCAAGGCAGGTACTGGAAACACCATATATTTT	CASKAGTGNTIYF
.	.	TRBV27	TRBJ1-1	TGTGCCAGCAGTTTTGGGGGTACAGTTAATGAAGCTTTCTTT	CASSFGGTVNEAFF
TRBD2	.	TRBV29-1	TRBJ2-1	TGCAGCGTTTCCGGGACTAGCGGGAGTAGCTCCTACAATGAGCAGTTCTTC	CSVSGTSGSSSYNEQFF
TRBD2	.	TRBV9	TRBJ2-1	TGTGCCAGCAGCGTAGGGACTAGCGGGATTTATGAGCAGTTCTTC	CASSVGTSGIYEQFF
.	.	TRBV4-3	TRBJ2-3	TGCGCCAGCAGCCAAGATCTCTCCCAGGGGCGGGTTGATTTT	CASSQDLSQGRVDF
.	once	TRBV11-1	TRBJ1-5	TGTGCCAGCAGCTTGAGGCGAAATCAGCCCCAGCATTTT	CASSLRRNQPQHF
TRBD1	.	TRBV7-9	TRBJ2-1	TGTGCCAGCAGCTTAGTTGGGACAGGGGGGGTTGGATCCTACAATGAGCAGTTCTTC	CASSLVGTGGVGSYNEQFF
TRBD2	.	TRBV7-2	TRBJ2-5	TGTGCCAGCAGCGTTCCTAGCGGATCGGAGACCCAGTACTTC	CASSVPSGSETQYF
TRBD1	.	TRBV10-3	TRBJ2-2	TGTGCCATCCGAGGGGACAGGGCCACCGGGGAGCTGTTTTTT	CAIRGDRATGELFF
.	.	TRBV6-4	TRBJ1-5	TGTGCCAGCAGTTACTCGACGACCGACCCCCAGCATTTT	CASSYSTTDPQHF